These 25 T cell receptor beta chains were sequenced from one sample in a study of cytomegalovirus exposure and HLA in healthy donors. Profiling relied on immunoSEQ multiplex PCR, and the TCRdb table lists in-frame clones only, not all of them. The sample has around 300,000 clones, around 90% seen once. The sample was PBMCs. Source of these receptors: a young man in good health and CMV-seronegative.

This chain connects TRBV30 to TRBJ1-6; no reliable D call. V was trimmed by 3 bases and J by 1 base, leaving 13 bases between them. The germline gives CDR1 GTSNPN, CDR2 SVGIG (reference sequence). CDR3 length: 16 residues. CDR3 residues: CAWSLTRGSYNSPLHF. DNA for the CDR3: TGTGCCTGGAGCCTCACCCGAGGTTCCTATAATTCACCCCTCCACTTT.

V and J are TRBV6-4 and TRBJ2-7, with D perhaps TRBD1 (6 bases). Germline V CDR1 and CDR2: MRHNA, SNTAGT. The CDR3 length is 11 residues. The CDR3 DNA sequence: TGTGCGTCAGGGGCCCCCTACGAGCAGTACTTC. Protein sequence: CASGAPYEQYF.

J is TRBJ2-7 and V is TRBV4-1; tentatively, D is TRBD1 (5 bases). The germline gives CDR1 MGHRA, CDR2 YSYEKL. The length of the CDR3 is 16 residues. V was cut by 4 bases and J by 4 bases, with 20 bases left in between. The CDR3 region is CASSPATTQGAYEQYF. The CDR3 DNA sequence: TGCGCCAGCAGCCCCGCAACCACTCAAGGGGCGTACGAGCAGTACTTC.

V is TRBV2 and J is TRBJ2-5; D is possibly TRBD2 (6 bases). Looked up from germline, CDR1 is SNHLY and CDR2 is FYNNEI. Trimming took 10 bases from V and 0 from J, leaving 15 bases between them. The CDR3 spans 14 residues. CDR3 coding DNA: TGTGCCATCCGCCGGGACTCTTACCAAGAGACCCAGTACTTC. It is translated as CAIRRDSYQETQYF.

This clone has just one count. The CDR3 region has the DNA TGTGCCAGCAGTATAGGGAGTCAGCTCAGCACAGATACGCAGTATTTT. It specifies CASSIGSQLSTDTQYF. The chain couples TRBV2 to TRBJ2-3; D is perhaps TRBD2 (5 bases). Per the germline V gene, CDR1 is SNHLY and CDR2 is FYNNEI. With 5 bases removed from V and 0 bases from J, the gap between germline ends came to 15 bases. The CDR3 contains 16 residues. The whole variable domain, filled in from reference TRBV2 and TRBJ2-3, reads EPEVTQTPSHQVTQMGQEVILRCVPISNHLYFYWYRQILGQKVEFLVSFYNNEISEKSEIFDDQFSVERPDGSNFTLKIRSTKLEDSAMYFCASSIGSQLSTDTQYFGPGTRLTVL.

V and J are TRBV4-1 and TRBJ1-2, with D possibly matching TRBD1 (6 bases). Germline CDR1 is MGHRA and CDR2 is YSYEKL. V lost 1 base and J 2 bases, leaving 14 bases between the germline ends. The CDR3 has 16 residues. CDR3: CASSQAPLDRNYGYTF. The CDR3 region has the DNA TGCGCCAGCAGCCAAGCTCCTCTTGACAGGAACTATGGCTACACCTTC.

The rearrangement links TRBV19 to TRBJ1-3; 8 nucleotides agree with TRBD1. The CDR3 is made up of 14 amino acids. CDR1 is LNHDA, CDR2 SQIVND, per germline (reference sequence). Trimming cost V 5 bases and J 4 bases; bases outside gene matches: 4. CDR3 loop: CASSPTGVGNTIYF. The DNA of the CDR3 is TGTGCCAGTAGTCCGACAGGGGTCGGAAACACCATATATTTT. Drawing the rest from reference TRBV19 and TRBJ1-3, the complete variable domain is DGGITQSPKYLFRKEGQNVTLSCEQNLNHDAMYWYRQDPGQGLRLIYYSQIVNDFQKGDIAEGYSVSREKKESFPLTVTSAQKNPTAFYLCASSPTGVGNTIYFGEGSWLTVV.

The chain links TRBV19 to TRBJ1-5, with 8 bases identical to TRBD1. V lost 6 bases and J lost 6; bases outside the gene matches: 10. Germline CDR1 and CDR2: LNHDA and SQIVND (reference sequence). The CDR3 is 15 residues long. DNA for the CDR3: TGTGCCAGTAGAACCGGGACAGGAGGAGGTCAGCCCCAGCATTTT. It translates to CASRTGTGGGQPQHF.

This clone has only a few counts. The CDR3 is CASSQEARNQPQHF. In DNA, the CDR3 is TGTGCCAGCAGCCAAGAGGCAAGGAATCAGCCCCAGCATTTT. This sequence joins TRBV28 and TRBJ1-5; D is unresolved. The CDR3 runs 14 residues. The germline V gene encodes CDR1 MDHEN and CDR2 SYDVKM. Trimming cost V 6 bases and J 4 bases, with 13 bases left between them.

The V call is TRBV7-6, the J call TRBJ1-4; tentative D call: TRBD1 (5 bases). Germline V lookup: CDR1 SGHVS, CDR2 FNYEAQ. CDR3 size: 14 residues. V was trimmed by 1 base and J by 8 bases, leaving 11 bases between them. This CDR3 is CASSLDGGGEKLFF. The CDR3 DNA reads TGTGCCAGCAGCTTAGATGGGGGAGGCGAAAAACTGTTTTTT.

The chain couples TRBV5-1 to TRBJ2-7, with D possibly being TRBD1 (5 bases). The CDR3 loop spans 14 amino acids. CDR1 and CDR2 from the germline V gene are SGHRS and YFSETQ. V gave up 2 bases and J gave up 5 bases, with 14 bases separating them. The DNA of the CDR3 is TGCGCCAGCAGCTTATTTTTTTCAGGGAACGAGCAGTACTTC. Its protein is CASSLFFSGNEQYF. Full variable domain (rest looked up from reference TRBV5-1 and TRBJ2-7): KAGVTQTPRYLIKTRGQQVTLSCSPISGHRSVSWYQQTPGQGLQFLFEYFSETQRNKGNFPGRFSGRQFSNSRSEMNVSTLELGDSALYLCASSLFFSGNEQYFGPGTRLTVT.

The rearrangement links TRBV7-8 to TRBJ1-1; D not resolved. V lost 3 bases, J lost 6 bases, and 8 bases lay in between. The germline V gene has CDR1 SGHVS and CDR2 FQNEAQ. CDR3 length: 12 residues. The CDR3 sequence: CASSFGGPEAFF. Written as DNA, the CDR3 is TGTGCCAGCAGCTTCGGAGGGCCTGAAGCTTTCTTT.

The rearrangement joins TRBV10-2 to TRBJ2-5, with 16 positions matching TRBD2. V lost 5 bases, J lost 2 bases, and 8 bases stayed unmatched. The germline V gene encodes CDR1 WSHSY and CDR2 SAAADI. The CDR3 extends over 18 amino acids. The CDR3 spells CASSHEPGLAGGQETQYF. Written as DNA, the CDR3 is TGCGCCAGCAGTCATGAACCGGGACTAGCGGGGGGGCAAGAGACCCAGTACTTC.

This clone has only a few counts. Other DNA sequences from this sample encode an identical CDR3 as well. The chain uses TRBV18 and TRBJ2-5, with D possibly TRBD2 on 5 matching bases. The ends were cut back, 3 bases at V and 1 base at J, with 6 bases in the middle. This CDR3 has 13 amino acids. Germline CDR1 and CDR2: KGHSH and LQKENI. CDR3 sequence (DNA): TGTGCCAGCTCACCCGGACTCCAAGAGACCCAGTACTTC. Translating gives CASSPGLQETQYF.

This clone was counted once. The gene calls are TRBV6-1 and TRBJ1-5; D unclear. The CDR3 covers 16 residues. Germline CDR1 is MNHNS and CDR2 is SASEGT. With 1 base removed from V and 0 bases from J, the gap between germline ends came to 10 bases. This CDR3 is CASSEGQTYSNQPQHF. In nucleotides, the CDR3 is TGTGCCAGCAGTGAAGGGCAAACATATAGCAATCAGCCCCAGCATTTT.

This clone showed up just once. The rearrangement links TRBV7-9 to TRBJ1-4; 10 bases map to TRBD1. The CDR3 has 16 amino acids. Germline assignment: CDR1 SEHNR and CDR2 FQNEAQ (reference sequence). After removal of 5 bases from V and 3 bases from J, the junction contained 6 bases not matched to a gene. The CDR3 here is CASSAGQGNANEKLFF. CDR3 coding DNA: TGTGCCAGCAGCGCGGGACAGGGGAATGCTAATGAAAAACTGTTTTTT. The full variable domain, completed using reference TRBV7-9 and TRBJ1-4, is DTGVSQNPRHKITKRGQNVTFRCDPISEHNRLYWYRQTLGQGPEFLTYFQNEAQLEKSRLLSDRFSAERPKGSFSTLEIQRTEQGDSAMYLCASSAGQGNANEKLFFGSGTQLSVL.

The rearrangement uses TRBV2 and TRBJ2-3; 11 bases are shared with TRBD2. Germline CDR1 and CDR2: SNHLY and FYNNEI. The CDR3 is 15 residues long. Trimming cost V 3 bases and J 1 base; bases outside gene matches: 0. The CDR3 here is CASSETSGGTDTQYF. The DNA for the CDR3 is TGTGCCAGCAGTGAGACTAGCGGGGGCACAGATACGCAGTATTTT.

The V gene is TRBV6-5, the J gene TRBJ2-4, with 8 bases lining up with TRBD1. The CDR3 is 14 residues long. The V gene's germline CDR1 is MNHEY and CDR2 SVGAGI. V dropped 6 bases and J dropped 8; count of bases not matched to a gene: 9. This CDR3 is CASRRTGNTDIQYF. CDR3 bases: TGTGCCAGCAGGCGGACAGGGAATACTGACATTCAGTACTTC.

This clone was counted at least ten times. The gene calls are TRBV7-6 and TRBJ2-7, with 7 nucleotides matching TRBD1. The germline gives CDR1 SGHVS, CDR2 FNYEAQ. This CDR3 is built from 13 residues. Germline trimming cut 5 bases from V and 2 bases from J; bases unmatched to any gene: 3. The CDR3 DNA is TGTGCCAGCAGCAGAGGGACAGCCTACGAGCAGTACTTC. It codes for CASSRGTAYEQYF.

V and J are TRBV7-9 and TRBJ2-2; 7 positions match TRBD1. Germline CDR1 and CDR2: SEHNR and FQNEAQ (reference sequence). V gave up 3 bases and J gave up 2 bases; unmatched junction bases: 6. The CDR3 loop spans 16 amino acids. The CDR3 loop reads CASSFGQAENTGELFF. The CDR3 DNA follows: TGTGCCAGCAGCTTCGGACAGGCAGAAAACACCGGGGAGCTGTTTTTT. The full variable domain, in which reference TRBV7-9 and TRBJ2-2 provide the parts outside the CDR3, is DTGVSQNPRHKITKRGQNVTFRCDPISEHNRLYWYRQTLGQGPEFLTYFQNEAQLEKSRLLSDRFSAERPKGSFSTLEIQRTEQGDSAMYLCASSFGQAENTGELFFGEGSRLTVL.

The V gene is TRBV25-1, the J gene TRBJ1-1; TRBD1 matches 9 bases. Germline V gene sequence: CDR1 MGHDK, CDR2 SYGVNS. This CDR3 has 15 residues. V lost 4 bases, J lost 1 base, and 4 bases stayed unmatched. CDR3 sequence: CASSVPGQGNTEAFF. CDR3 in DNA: TGTGCCAGCAGTGTACCGGGACAGGGGAACACTGAAGCTTTCTTT.

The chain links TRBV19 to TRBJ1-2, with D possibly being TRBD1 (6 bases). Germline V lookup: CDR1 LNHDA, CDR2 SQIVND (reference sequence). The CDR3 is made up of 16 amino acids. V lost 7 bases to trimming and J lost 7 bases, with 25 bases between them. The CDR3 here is CASTPQTTGSGSGYTF. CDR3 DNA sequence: TGTGCCAGTACCCCCCAAACAACAGGGAGCGGATCTGGCTACACCTTC. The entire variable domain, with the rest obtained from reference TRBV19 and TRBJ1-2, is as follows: DGGITQSPKYLFRKEGQNVTLSCEQNLNHDAMYWYRQDPGQGLRLIYYSQIVNDFQKGDIAEGYSVSREKKESFPLTVTSAQKNPTAFYLCASTPQTTGSGSGYTFGSGTRLTVV.

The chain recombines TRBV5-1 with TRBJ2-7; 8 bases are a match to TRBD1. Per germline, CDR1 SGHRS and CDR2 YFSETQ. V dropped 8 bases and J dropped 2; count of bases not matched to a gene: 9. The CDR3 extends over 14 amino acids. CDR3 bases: TGCGCCAGTCGCCTACCAGGGGGCCCCTACGAGCAGTACTTC. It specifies CASRLPGGPYEQYF.

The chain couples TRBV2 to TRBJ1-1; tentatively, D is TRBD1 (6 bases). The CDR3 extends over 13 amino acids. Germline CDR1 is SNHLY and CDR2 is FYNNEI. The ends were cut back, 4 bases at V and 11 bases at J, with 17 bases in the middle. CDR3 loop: CASSVRGIPGAFF. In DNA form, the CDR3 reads TGTGCCAGCAGTGTCAGGGGCATCCCCGGCGCTTTCTTT.

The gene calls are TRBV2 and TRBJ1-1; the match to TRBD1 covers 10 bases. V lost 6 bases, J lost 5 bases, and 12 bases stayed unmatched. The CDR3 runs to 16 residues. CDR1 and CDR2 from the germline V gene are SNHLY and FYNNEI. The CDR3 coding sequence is TGTGCCAGCAGACATACCGGGACAGGGGACTTAACTGAAGCTTTCTTT. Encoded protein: CASRHTGTGDLTEAFF.